A selection of T cell receptor beta chains follows, all from one sample in a study of blood T cell repertoires in COVID-19. Profiled with immunoSEQ multiplex PCR; TCRdb holds only in-frame clones, not every one. The sample carries some 170,000 clones, roughly 87% recorded once. What was sequenced was PBMCs or T cells enriched from blood (not recorded which). The source of these receptors is a human donor with acute COVID-19. The donor label of this sample is uncertain. The CDR3 runs from the conserved cysteine through the conserved F or W. Fields, in order: CDR3 length, clone size, J gene, D gene, V gene, CDR3 DNA, CDR3 protein. The D gene is left open where the match is weak. Rows give clone size only sometimes, using once, few, many, or a class for an expanded clone.

>12|-|TRBJ1-2|-|TRBV20-1
TGCAGTGCTAGTATTCAGGGAAGTGGCTACACCTTC
CSASIQGSGYTF
>16|-|TRBJ1-4|-|TRBV5-1
TGCGCCAGCAGCTTGGGAGGCACTGCAACTAATGAAAAACTGTTTTTT
CASSLGGTATNEKLFF
>15|-|TRBJ2-1|-|TRBV28
TGTGCCAGCACCCTAGGGGGAGGGCTACGCAATGAGCAGTTCTTC
CASTLGGGLRNEQFF
>15|once|TRBJ2-2|-|TRBV5-6
TGTGCCAGCAGCTACGTACCAGGGAACACCGGGGAGCTGTTTTTT
CASSYVPGNTGELFF
>13|-|TRBJ1-2|-|TRBV7-9
TGTGCCAGCAGCTTAGAGGGGGACTATGGCTACACCTTC
CASSLEGDYGYTF
>12|-|TRBJ1-1|-|TRBV29-1
TGCAGCGTTGAAGATCCAGGGGCTGAAGCTTTCTTT
CSVEDPGAEAFF
>17|-|TRBJ2-4|TRBD2|TRBV6-8
TGTGCCAGCAGTTGTTCTAGCGGGGGCCGCGAAGGGAACATTCAGTACTTC
CASSCSSGGREGNIQYF
>15|-|TRBJ1-1|TRBD1|TRBV6-5
TGTGCCAGCAGTTACTCGAGACAGGGTGGCACTGAAGCTTTCTTT
CASSYSRQGGTEAFF
>17|-|TRBJ2-7|TRBD1|TRBV19
TGTGCCAGTGGTGGGACAGGCTACGATACTGGGGGCTACGAGCAGTACTTC
CASGGTGYDTGGYEQYF
>14|-|TRBJ2-1|-|TRBV14
TGTGCCAGCAGCCCCCCCAGAAGGCGGGATGAGCAGTTCTTC
CASSPPRRRDEQFF
>14|-|TRBJ2-2|-|TRBV18
TGTGCCAGCTCGCTTACACGGAACACCGGGGAGCTGTTTTTT
CASSLTRNTGELFF
>15|-|TRBJ1-3|-|TRBV30
TGTGCCTGGAGTGTCCCCCCCCGCTCTGGAAACACCATATATTTT
CAWSVPPRSGNTIYF
>14|-|TRBJ2-5|TRBD2|TRBV9
TGTGCCAGCAGCGCGCGGGGGGGCCGGGAGACCCAGTACTTC
CASSARGGRETQYF
>14|-|TRBJ2-7|-|TRBV9
TGTGCCAGCAGCCGAGCCACAGATTCCTACGAGCAGTACTTC
CASSRATDSYEQYF
>15|-|TRBJ1-2|-|TRBV10-3
TGTGCCATCAGTGGAGTCGAAACGAGGGACTATGGCTACACCTTC
CAISGVETRDYGYTF
>17|-|TRBJ1-1|-|TRBV11-2
TGTGCCAGCAGCTTAGGCCTTTCTAGATTATTGAACACTGAAGCTTTCTTT
CASSLGLSRLLNTEAFF
>15|-|TRBJ1-5|-|TRBV5-5
TGTGCCAGCAGCTTAGCCGCAGGGGGCAATCAGCCCCAGCATTTT
CASSLAAGGNQPQHF
>18|-|TRBJ1-2|TRBD1|TRBV30
TGTGCCTGGAGTGCCTACTTTCGGACAGGGGGTACTAACTATGGCTACACCTTC
CAWSAYFRTGGTNYGYTF
>14|-|TRBJ1-1|-|TRBV12-5
TGTGCTAGTGGTTTTGAGGGATCGAACACTGAAGCTTTCTTT
CASGFEGSNTEAFF
>14|-|TRBJ1-3|TRBD1|TRBV5-1
TGCGCCAGCAGCTTGACAGGGGAAGGAAACACCATATATTTT
CASSLTGEGNTIYF
>14|-|TRBJ1-4|-|TRBV7-9
TGTGCCAGCAGCCCGTCGCAGGGTGGGGAAAAACTGTTTTTT
CASSPSQGGEKLFF
>18|few|TRBJ2-5|TRBD2|TRBV6-2/TRBV6-3
TGTGCCAGCAGTTACAAGACCCGGACTAGCGGGGCCCAAGAGACCCAGTACTTC
CASSYKTRTSGAQETQYF
>15|-|TRBJ2-3|TRBD2|TRBV5-1
TGCGCCAGCAGCCAGGGACTAGCGGGGGTAGATACGCAGTATTTT
CASSQGLAGVDTQYF
>16|-|TRBJ2-3|TRBD2|TRBV4-1
TGCGCCAGCAGCCAAGTGTCACTAGCGGGCACAGATACGCAGTATTTT
CASSQVSLAGTDTQYF
>16|few|TRBJ2-7|-|TRBV27
TGTGCCAGCAGTTTATCTCCTCACAGGGCTCACTACGAGCAGTACTTC
CASSLSPHRAHYEQYF
>16|-|TRBJ2-7|-|TRBV5-1
TGCGCCAGCAGCTTGGCCGGCGGGACCGCATATTCCGAGCAGTACTTC
CASSLAGGTAYSEQYF
>15|-|TRBJ1-2|-|TRBV27
TGTGCCAGCAGTTTATCGGGGGGAGCTAACTATGGCTACACCTTC
CASSLSGGANYGYTF
>14|once|TRBJ2-2|-|TRBV6-5
TGTGCCAGCAGTTCACTACAGGGTCCCGGGGAGCTGTTTTTT
CASSSLQGPGELFF
>15|-|TRBJ1-1|TRBD1|TRBV10-2
TGCGCCAGCAGTCCACGGACAGGGTGGTACACTGAAGCTTTCTTT
CASSPRTGWYTEAFF